This T cell receptor beta chain came from a study of T-cell reconstitution after alpha-beta-depleted transplantation in children. Overall study results and limits: For some patients, TCRbeta diversity was high at day 60 because of recipient T cells and thymic progenitors that survived. T-cell numbers and diversity one year post-transplant derived largely from freshly generated T cells. As was reported, about two months after transplant, alpha-beta T cells came from several hundred expanded graft clones.

A library of TCRbeta sequences, prepared with unique molecular identifiers, was generated. TCRdb re-derived calls from the PCR reads in MiXCR, one entry per CDR3 protein. Here the sample spans around 580,000 distinct CDR3 sequences, roughly 30% being singletons. This clonotype has just a few counts. Its antigen is as yet unknown. This CDR3 has 15 amino acids. The V gene lost 3 bases and the J gene lost 4 bases, with 15 bases spanning the gap. The source was PBMCs, collected before TCRalphabeta/CD19-depleted stem cell transplant. The gene calls are TRBV12-3 or TRBV12-4 and TRBJ1-1, with D perhaps TRBD1 (6 bases). The source of this sequence is a boy under two years old with Wiskott-Aldrich syndrome, due to receive a stem cell transplant. The CDR3 bases are TGTGCCAGCAGTTTCTCAGGGGCGGTCTTCACTGAAGCTTTCTTT. Its translation is CASSFSGAVFTEAFF.